This entry lists 13 T cell receptor beta chains sequenced from one sample in a study of blood T cell repertoires in COVID-19. Method: immunoSEQ multiplex PCR; TCRdb's copy keeps in-frame clones and lacks some. Among some 180,000 clones, 75% to 85% were seen once, and the ten largest hold approximately 12%. The material sequenced was peripheral blood. These TCRs come from a woman of 80 years or more with COVID-19, enrolled during active disease.

Only one count was recorded for this clone. The chain carries TRBV4-3 and TRBJ2-2; D is undetermined. V was trimmed by 1 base and J by 0 bases, leaving 6 bases between them. This CDR3 has 15 residues. Per the germline V gene, CDR1 is LGHNA and CDR2 is YSLEER. The CDR3 nucleotides are TGCGCCAGCAGCCAAGGCTCTACGAACACCGGGGAGCTGTTTTTT. Protein product: CASSQGSTNTGELFF.

The rearrangement links TRBV9 to TRBJ2-7, with a weak D call TRBD2 (5 bases). The CDR3 length is 14 residues. V dropped 1 base and J dropped 3 bases, with 11 bases sitting between them. Germline CDR1 is SGDLS and CDR2 is YYNGEE. The CDR3 loop reads CASSVSGSLYEQYF. CDR3 bases: TGTGCCAGCAGCGTAAGCGGATCACTCTACGAGCAGTACTTC.

The chain couples TRBV11-2 to TRBJ2-2; 7 nucleotides match TRBD1. Germline V gene data show CDR1 as SGHAT and CDR2 as FQNNGV. This CDR3 region has 14 residues. With V trimmed by 5 bases and J by 8 bases, 8 bases remained unmatched. CDR3 bases: TGTGCCAGCAGCCATAATCACAGGGGTGGGGAGCTGTTTTTT. Translated: CASSHNHRGGELFF.

This clone was seen a single time. The V and J genes are TRBV2 and TRBJ1-1, with D tentatively TRBD1 (5 bases). This CDR3 spans 14 amino acids. Trimming took 6 bases from V and 0 from J, leaving 11 bases between them. CDR1 is SNHLY and CDR2 is FYNNEI in the germline V gene. The CDR3 is CASRRRGMNTEAFF. The CDR3 bases are TGTGCCAGCAGGAGGCGGGGGATGAACACTGAAGCTTTCTTT.

The chain employs TRBV9 and TRBJ2-3, with TRBD1 as a possible D gene (6 bases). Per germline, CDR1 SGDLS and CDR2 YYNGEE. V lost 1 base and J lost 2, with 17 bases in between. The CDR3 totals 17 residues. The CDR3 DNA follows: TGTGCCAGCAGCGTAAGATCTGGGGGCAGAGACACAGATACGCAGTATTTT. Encoded protein: CASSVRSGGRDTDTQYF.

The V and J genes are TRBV2 and TRBJ2-1, with 8 bases fitting TRBD1. V gave up 4 bases and J gave up 2 bases; unmatched junction bases: 4. The CDR3 spans 15 residues. Germline values: CDR1 SNHLY, CDR2 FYNNEI. This CDR3 reads CASSGTGGPYNEQFF. As DNA, the CDR3 is TGTGCCAGCAGTGGAACAGGGGGACCCTACAATGAGCAGTTCTTC.

This clone was seen more than once but under ten times. The CDR3 region has the DNA TGTGCCAGTAGTGGACGGACAGGGCAGCCTGAAGCTTTCTTT. Its protein product is CASSGRTGQPEAFF. The genes are TRBV19 and TRBJ1-1, with TRBD1 matching over 8 bases. V lost 5 bases, J lost 6 bases, and 8 bases stayed unmatched. The CDR3 consists of 14 residues. Germline CDR1 reads LNHDA; CDR2 reads SQIVND (reference sequence).

The V and J genes are TRBV28 and TRBJ1-4; possible D gene TRBD1, 6 bases. The CDR3 is 15 residues long. Germline V gene sequence: CDR1 MDHEN, CDR2 SYDVKM. V was pared by 3 bases and J by 5 bases, with 13 bases between. CDR3 DNA: TGTGCCAGCAGTTTCGGGGGGGCCGAGAATGAAAAACTGTTTTTT. Translating it yields CASSFGGAENEKLFF.

The V call is TRBV19, the J call TRBJ1-4; 8 bases map to TRBD1. CDR3 length equals 13 residues. Germline V gene lookup returns CDR1 LNHDA and CDR2 SQIVND (reference sequence). The V and J ends lost 9 bases and 10 bases, in that order; junction bases with no gene match: 10. The CDR3 nucleotides are TGTGCCAGCTACGACAGGGGAGAGGCAAAACTGTTTTTT. It yields the protein CASYDRGEAKLFF.

The chain is built from TRBV27 and TRBJ1-1; TRBD1 might be the D (5 bases). Trimming cost V 8 bases and J 2 bases, with 12 bases left between them. The CDR3 length is 13 residues. Germline lookup yields CDR1 MNHEY and CDR2 SMNVEV (reference sequence). CDR3 residues: CASRWGLNTEAFF. As DNA, the CDR3 is TGTGCCAGCCGATGGGGCTTAAACACTGAAGCTTTCTTT.

This clone came up a few times. The chain couples TRBV12-3 or TRBV12-4 to TRBJ1-2; unclear D gene. The CDR3 has 12 residues. Trimming shortened V by 1 base and J by 8 bases, and 8 bases separated the two germline ends. CDR3 DNA: TGTGCCAGCAGTTTAGGGCATCCCGGCTACACCTTC. Its protein product is CASSLGHPGYTF.

The rearrangement links TRBV5-1 to TRBJ1-4, with TRBD1 matching 9 bases. This CDR3 is built from 17 residues. V trimming: 3 bases; J trimming: 0 bases; junction bases outside the gene matches: 6. The germline V gene encodes CDR1 SGHRS and CDR2 YFSETQ. CDR3 protein: CASSSGTGLATNEKLFF. The CDR3 DNA reads as TGCGCCAGCAGCTCAGGGACAGGGCTTGCAACTAATGAAAAACTGTTTTTT.

The gene calls are TRBV18 and TRBJ1-1; TRBD1 might be the D (5 bases). With 3 bases removed from V and 4 bases from J, the gap between germline ends came to 15 bases. There are 15 residues in the CDR3. Germline CDR1 is KGHSH and CDR2 is LQKENI. Here the CDR3 DNA reads TGTGCCAGCTCACCGGTACAGGCCCCGACCACTGAAGCTTTCTTT. Amino acid sequence: CASSPVQAPTTEAFF.